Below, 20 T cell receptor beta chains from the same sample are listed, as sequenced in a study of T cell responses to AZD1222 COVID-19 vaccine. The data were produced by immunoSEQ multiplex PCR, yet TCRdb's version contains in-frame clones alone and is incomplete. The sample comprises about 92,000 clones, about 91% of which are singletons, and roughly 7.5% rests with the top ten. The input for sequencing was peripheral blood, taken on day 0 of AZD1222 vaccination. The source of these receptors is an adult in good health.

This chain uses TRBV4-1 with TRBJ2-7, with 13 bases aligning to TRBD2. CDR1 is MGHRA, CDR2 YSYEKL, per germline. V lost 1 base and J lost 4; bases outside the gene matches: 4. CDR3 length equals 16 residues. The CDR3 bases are TGCGCCAGCAGCCAAGGGGGACTAGCGGGACATTACGAGCAGTACTTC. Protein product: CASSQGGLAGHYEQYF.

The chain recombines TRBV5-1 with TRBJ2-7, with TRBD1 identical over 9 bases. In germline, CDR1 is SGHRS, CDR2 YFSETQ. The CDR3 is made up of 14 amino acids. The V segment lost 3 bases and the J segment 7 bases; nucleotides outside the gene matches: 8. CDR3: CASSSGQGRGEQYF. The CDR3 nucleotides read TGCGCCAGCAGCTCGGGACAGGGCCGCGGGGAGCAGTACTTC.

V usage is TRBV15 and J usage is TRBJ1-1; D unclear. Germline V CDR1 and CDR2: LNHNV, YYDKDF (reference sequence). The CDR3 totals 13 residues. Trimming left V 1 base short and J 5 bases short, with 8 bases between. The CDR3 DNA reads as TGTGCCACCAGCAGAGTCGGGTTTACTGAAGCTTTCTTT. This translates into CATSRVGFTEAFF.

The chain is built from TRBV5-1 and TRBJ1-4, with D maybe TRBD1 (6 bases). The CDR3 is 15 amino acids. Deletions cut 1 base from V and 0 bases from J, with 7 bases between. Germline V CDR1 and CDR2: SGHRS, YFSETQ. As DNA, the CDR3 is TGCGCCAGCAGCTTGAGGGGGACAACTAATGAAAAACTGTTTTTT. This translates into CASSLRGTTNEKLFF.

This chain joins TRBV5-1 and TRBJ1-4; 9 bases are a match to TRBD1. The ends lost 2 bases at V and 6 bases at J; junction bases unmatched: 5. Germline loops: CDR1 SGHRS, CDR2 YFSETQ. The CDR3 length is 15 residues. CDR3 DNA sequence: TGCGCCAGCAGCTTAGGGACAGGGAGAGATGAAAAACTGTTTTTT. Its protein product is CASSLGTGRDEKLFF.

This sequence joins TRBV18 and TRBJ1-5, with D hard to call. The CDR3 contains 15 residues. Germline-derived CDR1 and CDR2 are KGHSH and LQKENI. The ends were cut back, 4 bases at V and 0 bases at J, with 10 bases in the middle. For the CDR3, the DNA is TGTGCCAGCTCACTGTCCGCTGATAGCAATCAGCCCCAGCATTTT. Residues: CASSLSADSNQPQHF.

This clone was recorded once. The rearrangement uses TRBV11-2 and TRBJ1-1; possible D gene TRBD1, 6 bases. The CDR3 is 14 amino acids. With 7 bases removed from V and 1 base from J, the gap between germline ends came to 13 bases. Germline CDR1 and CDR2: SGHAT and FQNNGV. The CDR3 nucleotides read TGTGCCAGCACCGCGACAGGAGGGAACACTGAAGCTTTCTTT. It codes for CASTATGGNTEAFF.

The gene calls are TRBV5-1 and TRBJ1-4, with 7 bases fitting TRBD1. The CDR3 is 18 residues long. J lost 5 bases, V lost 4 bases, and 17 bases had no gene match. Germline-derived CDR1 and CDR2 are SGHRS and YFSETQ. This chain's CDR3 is CASSPRGHGEGRNEKLFF. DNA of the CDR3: TGCGCCAGCAGCCCTAGGGGGCACGGAGAGGGGAGAAATGAAAAACTGTTTTTT.

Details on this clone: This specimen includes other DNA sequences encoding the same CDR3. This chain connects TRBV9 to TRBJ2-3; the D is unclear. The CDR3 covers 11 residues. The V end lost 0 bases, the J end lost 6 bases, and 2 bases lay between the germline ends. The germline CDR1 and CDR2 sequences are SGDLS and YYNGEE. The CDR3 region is CASSVGDTQYF. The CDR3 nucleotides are TGTGCCAGCAGCGTAGGGGATACGCAGTATTTT.

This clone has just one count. CDR3 residues: CASHRAQYSNQPQHF. The CDR3 nucleotides are TGTGCCAGCCATCGGGCACAATATAGCAATCAGCCCCAGCATTTT. The rearrangement links TRBV6-5 to TRBJ1-5, with D hard to call. This CDR3 spans 15 amino acids. Trimming stripped 8 bases from V and 0 bases from J, with 14 bases between. Germline V gene data show CDR1 as MNHEY and CDR2 as SVGAGI.

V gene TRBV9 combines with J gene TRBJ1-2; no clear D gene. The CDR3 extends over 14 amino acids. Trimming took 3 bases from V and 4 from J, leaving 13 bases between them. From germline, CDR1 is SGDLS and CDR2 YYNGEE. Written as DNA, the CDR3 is TGTGCCAGCAGCGAGCTACGGGAGATCTATGGCTACACCTTC. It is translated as CASSELREIYGYTF.

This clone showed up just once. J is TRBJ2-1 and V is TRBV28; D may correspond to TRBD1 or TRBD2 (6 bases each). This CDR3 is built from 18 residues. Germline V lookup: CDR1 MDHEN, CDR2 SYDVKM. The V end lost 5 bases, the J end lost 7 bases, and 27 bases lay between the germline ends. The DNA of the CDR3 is TGTGCCAGCAGTCCAGTGGGGGACCCCGGGGGCTTGTTTAATGAGCAGTTCTTC. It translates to CASSPVGDPGGLFNEQFF.

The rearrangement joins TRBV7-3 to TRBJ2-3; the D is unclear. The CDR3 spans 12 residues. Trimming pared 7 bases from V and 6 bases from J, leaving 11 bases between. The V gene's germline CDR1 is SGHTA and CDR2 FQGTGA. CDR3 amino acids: CASTLSRDTQYF. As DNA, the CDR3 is TGTGCCAGCACCCTCAGTCGGGATACGCAGTATTTT. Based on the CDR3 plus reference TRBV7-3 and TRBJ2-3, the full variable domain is GAGVSQTPSNKVTEKGKYVELRCDPISGHTALYWYRQSLGQGPEFLIYFQGTGAADDSGLPNDRFFAVRPEGSVSTLKIQRTERGDSAVYLCASTLSRDTQYFGPGTRLTVL.

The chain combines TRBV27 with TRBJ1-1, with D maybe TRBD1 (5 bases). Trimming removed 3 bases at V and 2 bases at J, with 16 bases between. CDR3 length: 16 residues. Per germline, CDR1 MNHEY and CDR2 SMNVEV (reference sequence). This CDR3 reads CASSFWGGRSNTEAFF. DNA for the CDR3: TGTGCCAGCAGTTTCTGGGGGGGACGGTCTAACACTGAAGCTTTCTTT.

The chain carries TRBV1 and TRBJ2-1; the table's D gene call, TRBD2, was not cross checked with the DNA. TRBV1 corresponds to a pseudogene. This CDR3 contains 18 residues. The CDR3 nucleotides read TGCACCAGCAGGCGGACTAGCGGGCCTCCTACGGGTGGGGATGAGCAGTTCTTC. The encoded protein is CTSRRTSGPPTGGDEQFF.

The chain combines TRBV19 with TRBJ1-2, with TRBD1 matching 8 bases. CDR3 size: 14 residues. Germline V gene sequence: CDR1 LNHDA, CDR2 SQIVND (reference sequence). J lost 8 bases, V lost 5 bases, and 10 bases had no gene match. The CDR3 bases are TGTGCCAGTAGTCCAGGACAGGGACCTTGGGGCTACACCTTC. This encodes CASSPGQGPWGYTF.

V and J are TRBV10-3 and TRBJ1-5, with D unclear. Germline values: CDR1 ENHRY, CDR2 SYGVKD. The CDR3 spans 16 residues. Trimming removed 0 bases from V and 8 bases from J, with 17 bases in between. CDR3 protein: CAISESMVRRQEPQHF. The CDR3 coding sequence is TGTGCCATCAGTGAGTCGATGGTACGGCGGCAAGAGCCCCAGCATTTT.

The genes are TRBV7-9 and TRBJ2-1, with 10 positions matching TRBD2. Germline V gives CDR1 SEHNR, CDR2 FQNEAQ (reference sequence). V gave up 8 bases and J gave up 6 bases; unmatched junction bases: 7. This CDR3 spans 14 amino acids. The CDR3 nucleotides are TGTGCCAGCGTGCCAGCGGGGGGGCGCAATGAGCAGTTCTTC. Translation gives CASVPAGGRNEQFF.

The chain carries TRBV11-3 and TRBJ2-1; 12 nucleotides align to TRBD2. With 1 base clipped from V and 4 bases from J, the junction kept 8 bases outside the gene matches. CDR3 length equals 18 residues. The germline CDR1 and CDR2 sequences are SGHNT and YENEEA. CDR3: CASSLAPLAGGRYNEQFF. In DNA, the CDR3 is TGTGCCAGCAGCTTAGCCCCTCTAGCGGGAGGGAGATACAATGAGCAGTTCTTC.

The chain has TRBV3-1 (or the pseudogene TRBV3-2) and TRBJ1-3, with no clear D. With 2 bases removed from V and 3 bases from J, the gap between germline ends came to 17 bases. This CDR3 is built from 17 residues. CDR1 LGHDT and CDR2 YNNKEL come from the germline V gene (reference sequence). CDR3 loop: CASSQLPVPLRGNTIYF. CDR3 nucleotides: TGTGCCAGCAGCCAACTCCCCGTTCCCCTCCGTGGAAACACCATATATTTT.